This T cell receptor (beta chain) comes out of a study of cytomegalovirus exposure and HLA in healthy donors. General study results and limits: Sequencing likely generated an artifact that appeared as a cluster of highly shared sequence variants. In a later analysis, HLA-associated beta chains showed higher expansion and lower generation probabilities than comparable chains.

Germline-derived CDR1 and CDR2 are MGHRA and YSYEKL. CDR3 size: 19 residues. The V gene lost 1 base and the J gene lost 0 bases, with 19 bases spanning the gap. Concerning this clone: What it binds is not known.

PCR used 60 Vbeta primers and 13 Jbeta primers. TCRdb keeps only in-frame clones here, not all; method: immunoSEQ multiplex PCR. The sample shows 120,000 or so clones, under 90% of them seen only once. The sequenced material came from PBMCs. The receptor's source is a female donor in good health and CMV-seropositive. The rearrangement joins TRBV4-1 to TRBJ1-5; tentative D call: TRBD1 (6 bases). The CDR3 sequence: CASSQVLQGLANSNQPQHF. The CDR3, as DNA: TGCGCCAGCAGCCAAGTATTACAGGGCTTGGCTAATAGCAATCAGCCCCAGCATTTT.